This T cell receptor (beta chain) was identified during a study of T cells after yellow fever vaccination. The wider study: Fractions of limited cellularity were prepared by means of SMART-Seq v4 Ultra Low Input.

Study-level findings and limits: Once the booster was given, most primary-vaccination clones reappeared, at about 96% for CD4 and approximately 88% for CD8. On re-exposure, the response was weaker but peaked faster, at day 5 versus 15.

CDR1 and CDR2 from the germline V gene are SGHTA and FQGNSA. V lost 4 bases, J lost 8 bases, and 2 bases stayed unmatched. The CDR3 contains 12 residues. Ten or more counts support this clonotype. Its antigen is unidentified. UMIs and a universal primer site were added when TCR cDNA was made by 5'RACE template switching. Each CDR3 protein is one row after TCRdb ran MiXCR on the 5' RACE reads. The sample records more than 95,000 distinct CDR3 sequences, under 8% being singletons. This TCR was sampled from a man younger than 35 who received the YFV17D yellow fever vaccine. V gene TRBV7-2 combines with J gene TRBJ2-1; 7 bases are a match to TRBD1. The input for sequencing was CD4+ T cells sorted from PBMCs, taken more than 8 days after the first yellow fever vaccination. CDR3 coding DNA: TGTGCCAGCAGCTGGACAGGTTATGAGCAGTTCTTC. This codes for CASSWTGYEQFF.